This TCR beta chain was sequenced during a study of blood T cell repertoires in COVID-19. The overall study: Acute and convalescent COVID-19 samples came from the United States, Italy and Spain. Sample material is recorded as cDNA or gDNA derived from T cells, B-cell-depleted T cells, or PBMCs.

This clone has only one observation. The CDR3 contains 14 residues. CDR1 and CDR2 from the germline V gene are MDHEN and SYDVKM. V was clipped by 6 bases and J by 7 bases; unmatched bases: 11. In the authors' methods: Estimated nucleated cell counts came from reference gene primer amplification. The data were produced by immunoSEQ multiplex PCR, yet TCRdb's version contains in-frame clones alone and is incomplete. V, J and clone size are taken as reported in that table, and D and trimming were inferred from the DNA itself. The table shows under 150,000 clones, with about 84% occurring only once. This TCR came from a man aged 45-60 years with acute or convalescent COVID-19. Sequenced material: peripheral blood. This chain connects TRBV28 to TRBJ2-7, with 8 bases identical to TRBD1. The CDR3 is CASRPTGVSKEQYF. As DNA, the CDR3 is TGTGCCAGCAGACCGACAGGGGTATCTAAGGAGCAGTACTTC.